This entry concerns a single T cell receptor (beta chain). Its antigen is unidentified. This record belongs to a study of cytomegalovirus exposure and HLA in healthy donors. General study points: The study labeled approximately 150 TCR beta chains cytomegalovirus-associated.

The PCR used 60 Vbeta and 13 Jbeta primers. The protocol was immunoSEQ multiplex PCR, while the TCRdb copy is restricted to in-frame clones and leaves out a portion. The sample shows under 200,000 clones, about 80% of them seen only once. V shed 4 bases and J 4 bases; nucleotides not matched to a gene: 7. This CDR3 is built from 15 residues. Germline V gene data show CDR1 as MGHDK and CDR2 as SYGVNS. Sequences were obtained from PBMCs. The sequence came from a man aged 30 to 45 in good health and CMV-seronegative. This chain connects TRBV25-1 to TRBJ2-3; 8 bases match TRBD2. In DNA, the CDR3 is TGTGCCAGCAGTGCGGCGGGAGGCCCCCCAGATACGCAGTATTTT. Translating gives CASSAAGGPPDTQYF.